This TCR beta chain was sequenced during a study of T cells in localized non-small cell lung cancer. V shed 5 bases and J shed 5 bases, with 16 bases lying between them. Germline V gene sequence: CDR1 SGHTA, CDR2 FQGNSA. The CDR3 runs to 16 residues. Study findings and constraints: Clonality peaked in uninvolved adjacent lung rather than tumor.

A note on this clone: Its antigen is currently unknown.

The protocol was immunoSEQ multiplex PCR, while the TCRdb copy is restricted to in-frame clones and leaves out a portion. The sample records some 30,000 clones, roughly nine tenths being singletons. The sequenced sample was peripheral blood, obtained before any cancer treatment. This TCR was recovered from a female donor older than 55 with stage I lung adenocarcinoma. The chain employs TRBV7-2 and TRBJ2-6; D call uncertain. CDR3 DNA sequence: TGTGCCAGCAGCATTGTTCGACAAAGTCGGGCCAACGTCCTGACTTTC. Protein: CASSIVRQSRANVLTF.